This T cell receptor (beta chain) appears in the sequencing data of a study of OX40 agonist ivuxolimab in advanced cancers. From germline, CDR1 is SNHLY and CDR2 FYNNEI. V shed 5 bases and J shed 9 bases, with 14 bases lying between them. The CDR3 contains 13 residues. Clones were sequenced by immunoSEQ multiplex PCR, and TCRdb holds only the in-frame ones, with some missing. The sample has tens of thousands of clones; more than 85% are singletons. The TCR comes from an adult with an advanced solid tumor such as melanoma, head and neck, liver or kidney cancer. The J gene is TRBJ2-1, the V gene TRBV2; the D call may be TRBD1 or TRBD2 (5 bases each). The source material was CD4+ or CD8+ T cells sorted from blood, sampled in a trial of the OX40 agonist ivuxolimab. The CDR3 DNA reads as TGTGCCAGCAGTTACGACCGGGACGGTGAGCAGTTCTTC. Translating gives CASSYDRDGEQFF.